These 26 T cell receptor beta chains originate from one sample sequenced in a study of cytomegalovirus exposure and HLA in healthy donors. 13 Jbeta primers and 60 Vbeta primers were used for the PCR. TCRdb's copy holds only in-frame clones and misses some; the assay was immunoSEQ multiplex PCR. The sample has 130,000 to 150,000 clones, just under 85% seen once. The sequenced sample consisted of PBMCs. These receptors were taken from a man aged 35-49 years in good health and CMV-seropositive.

The chain employs TRBV5-5 and TRBJ2-1, with D perhaps TRBD2 (5 bases). The CDR3 sequence is 14 residues long. CDR1 and CDR2 from the germline V gene are SGHKS and YYEKEE (reference sequence). The V end was cut by 5 bases, the J end by 3 bases, with 12 bases between. DNA of the CDR3: TGTGCCAGCAGAACGGGATCTGACTACAATGAGCAGTTCTTC. Its protein product is CASRTGSDYNEQFF.

This clone was seen a single time. This rearrangement joins TRBV9 to TRBJ1-1; no firm D call. The germline CDR1 and CDR2 sequences are SGDLS and YYNGEE. V was shortened by 0 bases and J by 3 bases, with 9 bases between the two germline ends. There are 14 residues in the CDR3. The CDR3 spells CASSVDGDHTEAFF. CDR3 nucleotide sequence: TGTGCCAGCAGCGTAGACGGAGATCACACTGAAGCTTTCTTT.

The V gene is TRBV7-2, the J gene TRBJ1-6; perhaps TRBD1 as D (6 bases). Between the trimmed V and J ends, which lost 5 bases and 1 base, there was a span of 6 bases. Germline CDR1 SGHTA, CDR2 FQGNSA. There are 14 residues in the CDR3. CDR3 sequence reads: CASSTGSYNSPLHF. The CDR3 region has the DNA TGTGCCAGCAGCACAGGGTCCTATAATTCACCCCTCCACTTT.

This chain uses TRBV19 with TRBJ2-1; D perhaps matches TRBD1 (6 bases). From germline, CDR1 is LNHDA and CDR2 SQIVND (reference sequence). The CDR3 loop spans 13 amino acids. The V end lost 9 bases, the J end lost 4 bases, and 13 bases lay between the germline ends. CDR3 amino acids: CASSGHQYNEQFF. Here the CDR3 DNA reads TGTGCCAGCTCGGGACATCAATACAATGAGCAGTTCTTC.

This rearrangement joins TRBV7-9 to TRBJ1-1, with 10 bases lining up with TRBD1. The CDR3 totals 13 residues. CDR1 and CDR2 (germline): SEHNR, FQNEAQ (reference sequence). The ends lost 3 bases at V and 8 bases at J; junction bases unmatched: 3. The CDR3 region is CASSFRDRGEAFF. The CDR3 region has the DNA TGTGCCAGCAGCTTCCGGGACAGGGGAGAAGCTTTCTTT.

The genes are TRBV6-1 and TRBJ1-1; TRBD1 might be the D (5 bases). The CDR3 length is 15 residues. Germline V lookup: CDR1 MNHNS, CDR2 SASEGT. Trimming stripped 3 bases from V and 3 bases from J, with 14 bases between. This CDR3 reads CASSDQGQGYTEAFF. Written as DNA, the CDR3 is TGTGCCAGCAGTGACCAGGGCCAAGGATACACTGAAGCTTTCTTT.

The V gene is TRBV5-4, the J gene TRBJ2-1, with D perhaps TRBD2 (5 bases). This CDR3 has 15 amino acids. Between the trimmed V and J ends, which lost 0 bases and 4 bases, there was a span of 11 bases. Germline CDR1 SGHNT, CDR2 YYREEE (reference sequence). CDR3 DNA sequence: TGTGCCAGCAGCTTGGAAGCTAGCCCTTACAATGAGCAGTTCTTC. This encodes CASSLEASPYNEQFF.

The chain combines TRBV9 with TRBJ1-4; D not certain. The germline CDR1 and CDR2 sequences are SGDLS and YYNGEE. This CDR3 is built from 14 residues. Trimming stripped 2 bases from V and 8 bases from J, with 13 bases between. The CDR3 reads CASSVRSAGEKLFF. The CDR3 DNA is TGTGCCAGCAGCGTCAGGTCAGCCGGCGAAAAACTGTTTTTT.

The table lists this clone with a few counts. The chain has TRBV30 and TRBJ2-7; 8 nucleotides line up with TRBD1. V lost 2 bases to trimming and J lost 2 bases; unmatched junction nucleotides: 8. CDR1 and CDR2 from the germline V gene are GTSNPN and SVGIG (reference sequence). This CDR3 is built from 15 residues. The CDR3 coding sequence is TGTGCCTGGAGTATCATACAGGGGGGAGCCTACGAGCAGTACTTC. Encoded protein: CAWSIIQGGAYEQYF.

This chain connects TRBV5-6 to TRBJ2-5, with 7 nucleotides matching TRBD1. CDR3 size: 14 residues. Germline loops: CDR1 SGHDT, CDR2 YYEEEE. The V and J ends lost 1 base and 5 bases, in that order; junction bases with no gene match: 5. CDR3 sequence: CASSLKGAGETQYF. CDR3 nucleotide sequence: TGTGCCAGCAGCTTGAAGGGGGCCGGGGAGACCCAGTACTTC.

The sample holds many counts of this clone. The genes are TRBV7-2 and TRBJ2-7, with TRBD2 identical over 7 bases. Germline CDR1 SGHTA, CDR2 FQGNSA. With V trimmed by 5 bases and J by 5 bases, 6 bases remained unmatched. There are 13 residues in the CDR3. The chain's CDR3 is CASSPGTTDEQYF. DNA for the CDR3: TGTGCCAGCAGCCCCGGGACTACAGACGAGCAGTACTTC.

The chain links TRBV6-1 to TRBJ1-2, with 9 bases matching TRBD1. Losses at the gene ends were 7 bases for V and 2 bases for J; bases not matched to a gene: 8. The germline V gene encodes CDR1 MNHNS and CDR2 SASEGT. CDR3 size: 15 residues. The CDR3 DNA reads as TGTGCCAGCATTAGGACCGGACAGGGGAACTATGGCTACACCTTC. This gives the protein CASIRTGQGNYGYTF.

V gene TRBV6-1 combines with J gene TRBJ2-1; D ambiguous. V shed 2 bases and J shed 0 bases, with 11 bases lying between them. Looked up from germline, CDR1 is MNHNS and CDR2 is SASEGT. The CDR3 spans 16 residues. The CDR3 here is CASSERPRSSYNEQFF. The CDR3 DNA reads TGTGCCAGCAGTGAAAGACCACGGAGCTCCTACAATGAGCAGTTCTTC.

This clone was recorded only once. The CDR3 here is CASTRWGENYGYTF. In nucleotides, the CDR3 is TGTGCCAGTACCAGGTGGGGGGAGAACTATGGCTACACCTTC. The gene calls are TRBV19 and TRBJ1-2; the D gene is possibly TRBD1 (5 bases). CDR3 length: 14 residues. The germline CDR1 and CDR2 sequences are LNHDA and SQIVND (reference sequence). V was clipped by 7 bases and J by 2 bases, with 14 bases between them.

Only one count was recorded for this clone. The chain uses TRBV13 and TRBJ2-7; TRBD2 matches 7 bases. Germline V gene lookup returns CDR1 PRHDT and CDR2 FYEKMQ (reference sequence). V shed 3 bases and J 0 bases; nucleotides not matched to a gene: 5. There are 15 residues in the CDR3. The CDR3 protein is CASSLWGGFSYEQYF. The CDR3 DNA sequence: TGTGCCAGCAGCTTGTGGGGGGGGTTCTCCTACGAGCAGTACTTC. Based on the CDR3 plus reference TRBV13 and TRBJ2-7, the full variable domain is AAGVIQSPRHLIKEKRETATLKCYPIPRHDTVYWYQQGPGQDPQFLISFYEKMQSDKGSIPDRFSAQQFSDYHSELNMSSLELGDSALYFCASSLWGGFSYEQYFGPGTRLTVT.

This chain links TRBV9 with TRBJ2-5; 9 bases align to TRBD1. This CDR3 contains 15 residues. J gave up 5 bases and V 4 bases, and 9 bases lay outside the gene matches. CDR1 is SGDLS, CDR2 YYNGEE, per germline. The chain's CDR3 is CASSRRGQGGETQYF. CDR3 coding DNA: TGTGCCAGCAGCCGCCGGGGACAGGGTGGGGAGACCCAGTACTTC. The variable domain in full, completed from reference TRBV9 and TRBJ2-5, reads DSGVTQTPKHLITATGQRVTLRCSPRSGDLSVYWYQQSLDQGLQFLIQYYNGEERAKGNILERFSAQQFPDLHSELNLSSLELGDSALYFCASSRRGQGGETQYFGPGTRLLVL.

The gene calls are TRBV6-1 and TRBJ2-7, with 8 bases identical to TRBD2. This CDR3 has 15 residues. V was clipped by 6 bases and J by 0 bases; unmatched bases: 7. Germline V gives CDR1 MNHNS, CDR2 SASEGT. The CDR3 bases are TGTGCCAGCAGGAGACTAGCGAAAAGCTCCTACGAGCAGTACTTC. Translation: CASRRLAKSSYEQYF.

The V gene is TRBV5-5, the J gene TRBJ2-7, with 15 bases matching TRBD2. With 4 bases clipped from V and 7 bases from J, the junction kept 6 bases outside the gene matches. The germline V gene has CDR1 SGHKS and CDR2 YYEKEE (reference sequence). This CDR3 region has 15 residues. CDR3 amino acids: CASSAGLAGGVEQYF. The CDR3 coding sequence is TGTGCCAGCAGCGCGGGACTAGCGGGGGGAGTTGAGCAGTACTTC.

The chain carries TRBV5-5 and TRBJ1-6; 7 bases match TRBD1. J gave up 8 bases and V 4 bases, and 6 bases lay outside the gene matches. The CDR3 contains 14 residues. The V gene's germline CDR1 is SGHKS and CDR2 YYEKEE (reference sequence). CDR3 residues: CASSPSGQYSPLHF. The CDR3 DNA reads TGTGCCAGCAGCCCCTCGGGACAGTATTCACCCCTCCACTTT.

The gene calls are TRBV28 and TRBJ2-5, with TRBD1 matching over 7 bases. Per germline, CDR1 MDHEN and CDR2 SYDVKM. The CDR3 contains 17 residues. The junction had 12 bases not matched to a gene; V was cut back by 5 bases and J by 0 bases. In nucleotides, the CDR3 is TGTGCCAGCAGTGGCTACAGGGGCTCCAAATACCAAGAGACCCAGTACTTC. Translating it yields CASSGYRGSKYQETQYF.

Written as DNA, the CDR3 is TGTGCCAGCAGCTTAGATTCCTTACAGGGACCGTTCTATGGCTACACCTTC. Translation: CASSLDSLQGPFYGYTF. This rearrangement joins TRBV11-2 to TRBJ1-2, with a possible D match to TRBD1 (6 bases). V was trimmed by 0 bases and J by 4 bases, leaving 18 bases between them. Germline assignment: CDR1 SGHAT and CDR2 FQNNGV. The CDR3 covers 17 residues. The full variable domain, in which reference TRBV11-2 and TRBJ1-2 provide the parts outside the CDR3, is EAGVAQSPRYKIIEKRQSVAFWCNPISGHATLYWYQQILGQGPKLLIQFQNNGVVDDSQLPKDRFSAERLKGVDSTLKIQPAKLEDSAVYLCASSLDSLQGPFYGYTFGSGTRLTVV.

The J gene is TRBJ1-1, the V gene TRBV4-1; TRBD1 is a possible D gene (5 bases). The germline gives CDR1 MGHRA, CDR2 YSYEKL. With 0 bases removed from V and 7 bases from J, the gap between germline ends came to 9 bases. The CDR3 covers 13 residues. CDR3 bases: TGCGCCAGCAGCCAAGAGGGGGGAGATGAAGCTTTCTTT. The encoded protein is CASSQEGGDEAFF.

This chain links TRBV6-1 with TRBJ1-6; tentatively, D is TRBD1 (6 bases). In germline, CDR1 is MNHNS, CDR2 SASEGT. The CDR3 is 16 amino acids. V was cut by 2 bases and J by 7 bases, with 15 bases left in between. Here the CDR3 DNA reads TGTGCCAGCAGTGAACTAAGGGGGGGTGGAAATTCACCCCTCCACTTT. It yields the protein CASSELRGGGNSPLHF.

V is TRBV4-1 and J is TRBJ2-3; TRBD2 agrees at 12 bases. The length of the CDR3 is 16 residues. J lost 4 bases, V lost 5 bases, and 7 bases had no gene match. Germline CDR1 is MGHRA and CDR2 is YSYEKL. The CDR3 DNA is TGCGCCAGCAGCAGCGGACTAGCGGGAATGTCAGATACGCAGTATTTT. Protein product: CASSSGLAGMSDTQYF.

This chain connects TRBV7-9 to TRBJ1-3; TRBD1 agrees at 8 bases. The V gene's germline CDR1 is SEHNR and CDR2 FQNEAQ (reference sequence). This CDR3 has 19 residues. V lost 3 bases to trimming and J lost 0 bases; unmatched junction nucleotides: 13. The CDR3 sequence is CASSFPDPGTGYSGNTIYF. The CDR3 nucleotides are TGTGCCAGCAGCTTCCCCGACCCCGGGACAGGTTACTCTGGAAACACCATATATTTT.

The chain is built from TRBV5-1 and TRBJ2-1, with TRBD1 as a possible D gene (6 bases). This CDR3 spans 13 amino acids. In germline, CDR1 is SGHRS, CDR2 YFSETQ. The V and J ends lost 0 bases and 10 bases respectively, with 11 bases between them. The CDR3 reads CASSLAGDGEQFF. CDR3 nucleotide sequence: TGCGCCAGCAGCTTGGCAGGGGATGGGGAGCAGTTCTTC.